The present T cell receptor beta chain was sequenced within a study of regulatory T cells in long-lasting Graves disease. Germline CDR1 is SNHLY and CDR2 is FYNNEI. The CDR3 spans 14 residues. The V end lost 4 bases, the J end lost 2 bases, and 12 bases lay between the germline ends. The study's findings and limits: The sample size was small, and this may have reduced accuracy. Persistent Graves' cases showed lower TCR diversity than newly diagnosed cases. Persistent cases favored TRBV28, TRBJ1-2 and TRBJ2-5.

Libraries of TCR beta came from iRepertoire HTBI primers plus Arm-PCR of CDR3 regions. From the multiplex PCR reads, TCRdb called clonotypes with MiXCR, one entry per CDR3 protein. The table lists about 430,000 distinct CDR3 sequences, over 20% of them singletons, with roughly an eighth in the top ten. Time point meaning: persistent/refractory GD, antithyroid drugs over 5 years with positive TRAb. PBMC RNA served as the TCR library source. This clonotype was found many times. Its antigen is unknown. The sequence came from a female donor with Graves disease. This rearrangement joins TRBV2 to TRBJ2-7, with a weak D call TRBD1 (6 bases). Here the sequenced sample was peripheral blood mononuclear cells (PBMCs), taken when the disease was refractory, from a patient treated with antithyroid drugs. This CDR3 reads CASSGWDIPYEQYF. CDR3 in DNA: TGTGCCAGCAGTGGGTGGGACATACCCTACGAGCAGTACTTC.